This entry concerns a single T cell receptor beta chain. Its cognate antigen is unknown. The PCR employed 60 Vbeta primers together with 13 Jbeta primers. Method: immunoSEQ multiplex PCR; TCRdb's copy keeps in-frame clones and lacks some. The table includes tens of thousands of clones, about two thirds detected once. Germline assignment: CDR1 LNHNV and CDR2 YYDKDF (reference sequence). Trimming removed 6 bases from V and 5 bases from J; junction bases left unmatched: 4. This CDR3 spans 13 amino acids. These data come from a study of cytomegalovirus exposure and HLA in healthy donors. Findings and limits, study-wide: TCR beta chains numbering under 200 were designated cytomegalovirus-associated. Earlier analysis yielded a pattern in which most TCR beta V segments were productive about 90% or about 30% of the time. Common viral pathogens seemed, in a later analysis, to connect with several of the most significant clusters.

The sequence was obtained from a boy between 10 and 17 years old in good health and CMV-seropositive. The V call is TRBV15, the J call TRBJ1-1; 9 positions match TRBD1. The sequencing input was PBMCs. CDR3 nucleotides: TGTGCCACCAGGGACAGGGGATCTACTGAAGCTTTCTTT. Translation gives CATRDRGSTEAFF.